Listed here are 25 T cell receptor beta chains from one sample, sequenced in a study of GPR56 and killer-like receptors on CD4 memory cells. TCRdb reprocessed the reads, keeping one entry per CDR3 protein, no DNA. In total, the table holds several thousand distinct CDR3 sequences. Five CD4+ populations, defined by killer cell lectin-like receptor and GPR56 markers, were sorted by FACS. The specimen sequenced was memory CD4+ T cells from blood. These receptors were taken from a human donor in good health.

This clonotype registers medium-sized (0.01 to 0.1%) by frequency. CDR3 protein: CASSSRYSPLHF. V and J are TRBV6-5 and TRBJ1-6. Germline-derived CDR1 and CDR2 are MNHEY and SVGAGI. The CDR3 loop spans 12 amino acids.

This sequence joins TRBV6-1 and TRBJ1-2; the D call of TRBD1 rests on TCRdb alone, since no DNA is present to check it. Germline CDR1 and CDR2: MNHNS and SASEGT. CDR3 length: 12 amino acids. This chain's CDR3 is CASRPVAGGNTF.

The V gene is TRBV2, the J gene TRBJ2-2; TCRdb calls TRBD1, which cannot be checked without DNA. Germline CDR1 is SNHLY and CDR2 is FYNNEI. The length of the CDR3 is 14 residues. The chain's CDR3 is CASRTGGDTGELFF.

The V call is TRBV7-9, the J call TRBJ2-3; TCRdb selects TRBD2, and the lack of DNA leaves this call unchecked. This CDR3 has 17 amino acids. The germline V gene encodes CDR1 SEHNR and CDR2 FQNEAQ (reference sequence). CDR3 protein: CASSSYPGLAGTGTQYF.

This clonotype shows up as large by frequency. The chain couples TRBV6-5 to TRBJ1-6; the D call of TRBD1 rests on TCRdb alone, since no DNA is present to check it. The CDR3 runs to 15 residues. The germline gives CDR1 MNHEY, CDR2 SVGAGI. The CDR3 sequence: CASRQQGARHSPLHF.

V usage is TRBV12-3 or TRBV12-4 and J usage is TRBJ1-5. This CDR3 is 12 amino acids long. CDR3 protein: CASSSDDQPQHF.

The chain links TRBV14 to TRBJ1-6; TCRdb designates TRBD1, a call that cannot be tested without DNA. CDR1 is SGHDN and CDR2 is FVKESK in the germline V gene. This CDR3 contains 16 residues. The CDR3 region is CASSQDPAGRNSPLHF.

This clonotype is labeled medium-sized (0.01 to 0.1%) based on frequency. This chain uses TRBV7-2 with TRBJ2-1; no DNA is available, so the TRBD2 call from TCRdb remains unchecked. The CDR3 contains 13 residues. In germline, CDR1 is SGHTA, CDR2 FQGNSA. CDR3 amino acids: CASSLASSSEQFF.

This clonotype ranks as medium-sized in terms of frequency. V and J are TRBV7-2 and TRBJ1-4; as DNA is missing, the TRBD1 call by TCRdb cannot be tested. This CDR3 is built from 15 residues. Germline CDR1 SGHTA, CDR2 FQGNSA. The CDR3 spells CASSLGDREVEKLFF.

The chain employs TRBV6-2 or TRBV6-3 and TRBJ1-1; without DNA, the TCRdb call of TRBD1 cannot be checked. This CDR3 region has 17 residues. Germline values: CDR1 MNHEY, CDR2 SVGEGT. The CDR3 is CASYRPLIRVSNTEAFF.

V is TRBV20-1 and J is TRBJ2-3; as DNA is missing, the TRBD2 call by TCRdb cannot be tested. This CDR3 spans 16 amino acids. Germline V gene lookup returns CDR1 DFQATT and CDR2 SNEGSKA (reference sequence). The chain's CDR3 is CSARPISGAHTDTQYF.

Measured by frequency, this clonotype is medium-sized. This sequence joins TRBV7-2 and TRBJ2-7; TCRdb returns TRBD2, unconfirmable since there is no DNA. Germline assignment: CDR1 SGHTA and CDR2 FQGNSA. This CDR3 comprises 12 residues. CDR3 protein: CASSFPGLGQYF.

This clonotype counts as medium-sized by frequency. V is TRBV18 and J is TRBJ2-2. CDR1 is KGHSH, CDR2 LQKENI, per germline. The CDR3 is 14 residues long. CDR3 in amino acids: CASSPLLEIGELFF.

CDR3 residues: CASSLREGDTQYF. This chain links TRBV7-3 with TRBJ2-3; TCRdb gives TRBD2 as the D gene, but with no DNA this cannot be confirmed. Germline CDR1 reads SGHTA; CDR2 reads FQGTGA. This CDR3 comprises 13 residues. Drawing the rest from reference TRBV7-3 and TRBJ2-3, the complete variable domain is GAGVSQTPSNKVTEKGKYVELRCDPISGHTALYWYRQSLGQGPEFLIYFQGTGAADDSGLPNDRFFAVRPEGSVSTLKIQRTERGDSAVYLCASSLREGDTQYFGPGTRLTVL.

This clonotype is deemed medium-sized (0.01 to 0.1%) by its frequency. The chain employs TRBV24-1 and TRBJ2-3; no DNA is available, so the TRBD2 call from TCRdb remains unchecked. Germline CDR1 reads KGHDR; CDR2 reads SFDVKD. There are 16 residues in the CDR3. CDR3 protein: CATSDPSGGARDTQYF.

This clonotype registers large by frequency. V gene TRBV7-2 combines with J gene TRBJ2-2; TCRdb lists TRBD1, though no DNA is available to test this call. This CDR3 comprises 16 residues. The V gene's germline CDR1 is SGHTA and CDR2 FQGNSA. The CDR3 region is CASSSDRRLNTGELFF.

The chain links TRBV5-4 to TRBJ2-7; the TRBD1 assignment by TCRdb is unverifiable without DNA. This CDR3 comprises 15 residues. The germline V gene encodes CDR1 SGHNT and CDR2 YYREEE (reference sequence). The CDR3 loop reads CASSLVGGTSYEQYF. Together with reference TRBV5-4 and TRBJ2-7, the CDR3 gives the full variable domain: ETGVTQSPTHLIKTRGQQVTLRCSSQSGHNTVSWYQQALGQGPQFIFQYYREEENGRGNFPPRFSGLQFPNYSSELNVNALELDDSALYLCASSLVGGTSYEQYFGPGTRLTVT.

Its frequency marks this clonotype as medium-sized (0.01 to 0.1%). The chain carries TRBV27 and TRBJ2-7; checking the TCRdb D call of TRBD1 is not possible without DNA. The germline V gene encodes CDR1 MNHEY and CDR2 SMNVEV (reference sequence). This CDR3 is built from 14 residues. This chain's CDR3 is CASRKGQGSYEQYF.

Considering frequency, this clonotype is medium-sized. The CDR3 here is CASSSGRLLETQYF. The V call is TRBV5-4, the J call TRBJ2-5. CDR1 is SGHNT, CDR2 YYREEE, per germline (reference sequence). CDR3 length equals 14 residues.

CDR3 residues: CSVDSGSGPSYEQYF. This chain uses TRBV29-1 with TRBJ2-7; TCRdb names TRBD2, which stays unverified in the absence of DNA. This CDR3 has 15 residues. Germline assignment: CDR1 SQVTM and CDR2 ANQGSEA.

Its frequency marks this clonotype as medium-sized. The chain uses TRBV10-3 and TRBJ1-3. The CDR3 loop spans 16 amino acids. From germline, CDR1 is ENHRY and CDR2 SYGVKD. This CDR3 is CAIKGPGGGSGNTIYF.

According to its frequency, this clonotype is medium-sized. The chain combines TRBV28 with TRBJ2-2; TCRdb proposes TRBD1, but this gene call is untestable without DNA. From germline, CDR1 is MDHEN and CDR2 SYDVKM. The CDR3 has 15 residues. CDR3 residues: CASSLGSARTGELFF. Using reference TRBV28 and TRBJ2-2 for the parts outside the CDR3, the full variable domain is DVKVTQSSRYLVKRTGEKVFLECVQDMDHENMFWYRQDPGLGLRLIYFSYDVKMKEKGDIPEGYSVSREKKERFSLILESASTNQTSMYLCASSLGSARTGELFFGEGSRLTVL.

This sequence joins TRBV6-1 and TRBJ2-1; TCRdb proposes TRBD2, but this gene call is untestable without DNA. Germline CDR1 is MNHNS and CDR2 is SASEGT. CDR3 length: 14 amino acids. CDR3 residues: CASRETSGGDEQFF.

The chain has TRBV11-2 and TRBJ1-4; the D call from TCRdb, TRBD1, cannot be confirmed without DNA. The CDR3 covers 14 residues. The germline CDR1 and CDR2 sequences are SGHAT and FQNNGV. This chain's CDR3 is CASSLGRLNEKLFF.

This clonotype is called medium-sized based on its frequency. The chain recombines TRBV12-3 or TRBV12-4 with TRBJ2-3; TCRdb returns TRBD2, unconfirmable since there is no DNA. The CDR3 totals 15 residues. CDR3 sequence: CASSFYGGDTDTQYF.